This is a list of T cell receptor beta chains from one sample in a study of cytomegalovirus exposure and HLA in healthy donors. Here immunoSEQ multiplex PCR was the method, and the copy in TCRdb shows in-frame clones only, minus some. The table lists about 150,000 clones, 77% of them singletons. The sequenced material came from PBMCs. These receptors all stem from a male donor in good health and CMV-seronegative. Each CDR3 is given with its conserved first and last residue. A D gene is named only where the DNA matches it firmly. Size values are once, few and many counts, or a class for expanded clones, and some rows have none.

CDR3 protein,CDR3 DNA,D gene,clone size,J gene,V gene
CASSQGIRGWNNEQFF,TGTGCCAGCAGCCAAGGTATCCGGGGTTGGAACAATGAGCAGTTCTTC,-,-,TRBJ2-1,TRBV4-2
CASSITGQGFQPQHF,TGTGCCAGTAGTATTACAGGCCAGGGGTTTCAGCCCCAGCATTTT,-,-,TRBJ1-5,TRBV19
CASSQANTEAFF,TGTGCCAGCAGTCAAGCGAACACTGAAGCTTTCTTT,-,once,TRBJ1-1,TRBV7-8
CASSVEPPGRGFSPLHF,TGTGCCAGCAGCGTAGAGCCCCCTGGCAGGGGTTTTTCACCCCTCCACTTT,-,-,TRBJ1-6,TRBV9
CASSLSGGVGKETQYF,TGTGCCAGCAGCTTGTCAGGGGGAGTGGGGAAAGAGACCCAGTACTTC,TRBD1,-,TRBJ2-5,TRBV5-4
CASSRETAAYEQYF,TGTGCCAGCAGCCGGGAGACCGCTGCCTACGAGCAGTACTTC,-,few,TRBJ2-7,TRBV6-5
CASSYVQSQETQYF,TGTGCCAGCAGTTACGTACAGTCACAAGAGACCCAGTACTTC,-,-,TRBJ2-5,TRBV6-6
CASSETTGGNGYTF,TGTGCCAGCAGCGAAACGACAGGGGGAAATGGCTACACCTTC,TRBD1,-,TRBJ1-2,TRBV4-2
CASSSGLAEGISTDTQYF,TGTGCCAGCTCAAGCGGACTAGCGGAAGGTATTAGCACAGATACGCAGTATTTT,TRBD2,-,TRBJ2-3,TRBV18
CASSSIFSGANGLTF,TGTGCCAGCAGTTCTATTTTCTCTGGGGCCAACGGCCTGACTTTC,-,-,TRBJ2-6,TRBV6-5
CASSLAAGQEGGYTF,TGTGCCAGCAGCTTAGCGGCGGGGCAGGAGGGGGGCTACACCTTC,-,-,TRBJ1-2,TRBV11-2
CASSYSRLNEQFF,TGTGCCAGCAGTTACTCGAGACTAAATGAGCAGTTCTTC,-,-,TRBJ2-1,TRBV6-5
CASSQGMDEAFF,TGTGCCAGCTCACAGGGGATGGATGAAGCTTTCTTT,-,-,TRBJ1-1,TRBV18
CSASSANEQFF,TGCAGTGCTAGTAGCGCCAATGAGCAGTTCTTC,-,once,TRBJ2-1,TRBV20-1
CASSIGVGEHYGYTF,TGTGCCAGTAGTATAGGCGTTGGAGAACACTATGGCTACACCTTC,-,-,TRBJ1-2,TRBV19
CASSPVPSGQETQYF,TGTGCCAGCTCACCTGTGCCTAGCGGTCAAGAGACCCAGTACTTC,TRBD2,-,TRBJ2-5,TRBV18
CASTGTGGLGNEQFF,TGTGCCAGCACCGGGACAGGGGGCCTTGGAAATGAGCAGTTCTTC,TRBD1,-,TRBJ2-1,TRBV7-9
CASSRGQGVYEQYF,TGTGCCAGCAGCCGGGGACAGGGAGTTTACGAGCAGTACTTC,TRBD1,-,TRBJ2-7,TRBV6-5
CASSPRWEGTEAFF,TGTGCCAGCAGTCCCCGGTGGGAGGGGACTGAAGCTTTCTTT,-,-,TRBJ1-1,TRBV4-2
CASSPQGGQGWNEQYF,TGTGCCAGCAGCCCCCAAGGGGGCCAAGGGTGGAACGAGCAGTACTTC,TRBD1,-,TRBJ2-7,TRBV9
CASSGLAGTGELFF,TGTGCCAGCAGTGGACTAGCGGGGACCGGGGAGCTGTTTTTT,TRBD2,-,TRBJ2-2,TRBV5-4